Following are 23 T cell receptor beta chains from one sample sequenced in a study of T cells in localized non-small cell lung cancer. The data were produced by immunoSEQ multiplex PCR, yet TCRdb's version contains in-frame clones alone and is incomplete. The profile covers more than 25,000 clones, with around 83% appearing a single time and over 4% taken by the ten largest. Sequencing used peripheral blood, obtained before any cancer treatment. These receptors were obtained from a woman aged 35 to 70 with stage I lung adenocarcinoma.

This chain uses TRBV5-6 with TRBJ2-3; weak D call: TRBD2 (5 bases). The CDR3 loop spans 15 amino acids. Germline assignment: CDR1 SGHDT and CDR2 YYEEEE. Trimming shortened V by 4 bases and J by 6 bases, and 18 bases separated the two germline ends. The CDR3 region is CASSPMTGKGDTQYF. In DNA, the CDR3 is TGTGCCAGCAGCCCGATGACGGGGAAAGGGGATACGCAGTATTTT.

The V and J genes are TRBV30 and TRBJ2-3; D is unclear. This CDR3 is 12 amino acids long. Germline CDR1 is GTSNPN and CDR2 is SVGIG (reference sequence). V lost 4 bases, J lost 4 bases, and 9 bases lay in between. The CDR3 DNA reads as TGTGCCTGGATGGCCCGGCCAGATACGCAGTATTTT. Residues: CAWMARPDTQYF.

CDR3 amino acids: CASSNGGRGTEAFF. In DNA form, the CDR3 reads TGTGCCAGCAGCAACGGGGGACGAGGCACTGAAGCTTTCTTT. The chain combines TRBV21-1 with TRBJ1-1. TRBV21-1 constitutes a pseudogene. The CDR3 covers 14 residues.

The gene calls are TRBV19 and TRBJ1-5; unclear D gene. Trimming shortened V by 5 bases and J by 2 bases, and 7 bases separated the two germline ends. The CDR3 loop spans 13 amino acids. CDR1 and CDR2 (germline): LNHDA, SQIVND (reference sequence). Here the CDR3 DNA reads TGTGCCAGTAGTCAAACAGGCAATCAGCCCCAGCATTTT. Encoded protein: CASSQTGNQPQHF.

The chain links TRBV9 to TRBJ1-6; D is ambiguous. Between the trimmed V and J ends, which lost 0 bases and 8 bases, there was a span of 6 bases. Germline CDR1 SGDLS, CDR2 YYNGEE. This CDR3 has 13 residues. The CDR3 loop reads CASSVDKDSPLHF. For the CDR3, the DNA is TGTGCCAGCAGCGTAGATAAGGATTCACCCCTCCACTTT. Drawing the rest from reference TRBV9 and TRBJ1-6, the complete variable domain is DSGVTQTPKHLITATGQRVTLRCSPRSGDLSVYWYQQSLDQGLQFLIQYYNGEERAKGNILERFSAQQFPDLHSELNLSSLELGDSALYFCASSVDKDSPLHFGNGTRLTVT.

This chain uses TRBV7-6 with TRBJ2-2, with 10 bases lining up with TRBD1. The germline V gene encodes CDR1 SGHVS and CDR2 FNYEAQ. CDR3 length: 15 residues. V lost 5 bases to trimming and J lost 4 bases; unmatched junction nucleotides: 4. Here the CDR3 reads CASSQDRGRTGELFF. The CDR3 region has the DNA TGTGCCAGCAGCCAAGACAGGGGGCGCACCGGGGAGCTGTTTTTT.

The rearrangement links TRBV6-6 to TRBJ2-5; 7 bases map to TRBD1. The CDR3 covers 14 residues. The junction had 8 bases not matched to a gene; V was cut back by 5 bases and J by 5 bases. The germline gives CDR1 MNHNY, CDR2 SVGAGI (reference sequence). The chain's CDR3 is CASSQTGFHETQYF. In DNA form, the CDR3 reads TGTGCCAGCAGTCAGACAGGGTTCCATGAGACCCAGTACTTC.

This clone showed up just once. The chain uses TRBV5-4 and TRBJ2-1; D may be TRBD2 (7 bases). V gave up 0 bases and J gave up 6 bases, with 13 bases separating them. The germline V gene has CDR1 SGHNT and CDR2 YYREEE (reference sequence). The CDR3 length is 15 residues. The CDR3 here is CASSLEGGAGNEQFF. In DNA, the CDR3 is TGTGCCAGCAGCTTGGAAGGGGGGGCCGGCAATGAGCAGTTCTTC.

The chain recombines TRBV7-2 with TRBJ2-7; D is unresolved. The CDR3 extends over 14 amino acids. Germline values: CDR1 SGHTA, CDR2 FQGNSA. Trimming took off 0 bases at V and 3 bases at J, with 9 bases between the two ends. For the CDR3, the DNA is TGTGCCAGCAGCTTAGCGTGGGATAACTACGAGCAGTACTTC. Translation gives CASSLAWDNYEQYF.

This chain links TRBV19 with TRBJ2-2, with 8 bases matching TRBD1. There are 17 residues in the CDR3. Germline assignment: CDR1 LNHDA and CDR2 SQIVND (reference sequence). Unmatched junction bases numbered 10, after V lost 2 bases and J lost 5 bases. The CDR3 protein is CASSITPRGRGTGELFF. CDR3 coding DNA: TGTGCCAGTAGTATAACACCCAGGGGGCGAGGAACCGGGGAGCTGTTTTTT. The full variable domain, with the rest looked up from reference TRBV19 and TRBJ2-2, is DGGITQSPKYLFRKEGQNVTLSCEQNLNHDAMYWYRQDPGQGLRLIYYSQIVNDFQKGDIAEGYSVSREKKESFPLTVTSAQKNPTAFYLCASSITPRGRGTGELFFGEGSRLTVL.

The V gene is TRBV10-3, the J gene TRBJ2-2, with D perhaps TRBD1 or TRBD2 (6 bases each). CDR1 is ENHRY, CDR2 SYGVKD, per germline. Trimming removed 6 bases from V and 8 bases from J, with 16 bases in between. The CDR3 has 14 amino acids. The CDR3 coding sequence is TGTGCCATCAGCAGGGAAGGGGGGCGAGGGGAGCTGTTTTTT. Translated: CAISREGGRGELFF.

The chain combines TRBV5-5 with TRBJ1-5; 7 bases line up with TRBD1. V was clipped by 5 bases and J by 4 bases; unmatched bases: 3. The length of the CDR3 is 13 residues. The germline V gene has CDR1 SGHKS and CDR2 YYEKEE (reference sequence). The CDR3 DNA reads as TGTGCCAGCAGTACAGGGGAAAATCAGCCCCAGCATTTT. As protein: CASSTGENQPQHF.

This clone occurred once. The V and J genes are TRBV6-1 and TRBJ1-3, with D perhaps TRBD1 (6 bases). This CDR3 contains 14 residues. Germline V CDR1 and CDR2: MNHNS, SASEGT. The V end was cut by 10 bases, the J end by 1 base, with 14 bases between. The CDR3 region is CATTTGISGNTIYF. The CDR3 DNA is TGTGCCACAACCACAGGGATTTCTGGAAACACCATATATTTT.

The chain couples TRBV9 to TRBJ2-6, with 7 bases identical to TRBD1. The CDR3 has 15 amino acids. Germline lookup yields CDR1 SGDLS and CDR2 YYNGEE. V was pared by 3 bases and J by 2 bases, with 2 bases of the junction left unmatched. The CDR3 sequence: CASSGQGAGANVLTF. CDR3 in DNA: TGTGCCAGCAGCGGGCAGGGGGCTGGGGCCAACGTCCTGACTTTC.

This chain links TRBV11-2 with TRBJ2-7; TRBD2 aligns across 9 bases. CDR3 length: 16 residues. J was trimmed by 3 bases and V by 0 bases; bases with no gene match: 6. The V gene's germline CDR1 is SGHAT and CDR2 FQNNGV. The CDR3 reads CASSLEPLAGYYEQYF. CDR3 nucleotides: TGTGCCAGCAGCTTAGAGCCCCTAGCGGGATACTACGAGCAGTACTTC.

The rearrangement uses TRBV5-4 and TRBJ2-1; maybe TRBD2 (6 bases). Looked up from germline, CDR1 is SGHNT and CDR2 is YYREEE (reference sequence). Trimming left V 4 bases short and J 1 base short, with 12 bases between. The CDR3 extends over 15 amino acids. The CDR3 bases are TGTGCCAGCAGCCGGGAGTCAAGGTCCTACAATGAGCAGTTCTTC. Its protein product is CASSRESRSYNEQFF.

This clone has only a few counts. The rearrangement joins TRBV19 to TRBJ1-1, with D unclear. This CDR3 comprises 13 residues. With 7 bases removed from V and 1 base from J, the gap between germline ends came to 10 bases. Germline V gene sequence: CDR1 LNHDA, CDR2 SQIVND (reference sequence). CDR3 region: CASMRRPNTEAFF. The DNA of the CDR3 is TGTGCCAGTATGAGGCGGCCGAACACTGAAGCTTTCTTT. Full variable domain (outside the CDR3, taken from reference TRBV19 and TRBJ1-1): DGGITQSPKYLFRKEGQNVTLSCEQNLNHDAMYWYRQDPGQGLRLIYYSQIVNDFQKGDIAEGYSVSREKKESFPLTVTSAQKNPTAFYLCASMRRPNTEAFFGQGTRLTVV.

The chain combines TRBV15 with TRBJ1-4, with D tentatively TRBD1 (6 bases). Between the trimmed V and J ends, which lost 0 bases and 10 bases, there was a span of 12 bases. CDR1 is LNHNV, CDR2 YYDKDF, per germline (reference sequence). The CDR3 covers 14 residues. The CDR3 sequence: CATSREGAGGKLFF. The DNA of the CDR3 is TGTGCCACCAGCAGAGAGGGGGCCGGGGGAAAACTGTTTTTT.

V is TRBV29-1 and J is TRBJ1-1, with D hard to call. The germline gives CDR1 SQVTM, CDR2 ANQGSEA. The V end was cut by 4 bases, the J end by 7 bases, with 7 bases between. The CDR3 spans 10 residues. The CDR3 protein is CSVVRGEAFF. The CDR3 nucleotides are TGCAGCGTTGTAAGAGGTGAAGCTTTCTTT.

The CDR3 region has the DNA TGTGCCAGCAGCTGGGCTAGCCAAGAGACCCAGTACTTC. Protein product: CASSWASQETQYF. This chain joins TRBV5-5 and TRBJ2-5, with D uncertain. Germline V gives CDR1 SGHKS, CDR2 YYEKEE (reference sequence). The V and J ends lost 3 bases and 1 base respectively, with 7 bases between them. The CDR3 runs to 13 residues. Full variable domain (outside the CDR3, taken from reference TRBV5-5 and TRBJ2-5): DAGVTQSPTHLIKTRGQQVTLRCSPISGHKSVSWYQQVLGQGPQFIFQYYEKEERGRGNFPDRFSARQFPNYSSELNVNALLLGDSALYLCASSWASQETQYFGPGTRLLVL.

CDR3 sequence reads: CAWSALGTGAGTGGYTF. The CDR3 region has the DNA TGTGCCTGGAGTGCCCTAGGGACAGGGGCCGGTACTGGAGGCTACACCTTC. The gene calls are TRBV30 and TRBJ1-2; 10 nucleotides agree with TRBD1. The CDR3 is 17 amino acids. CDR1 GTSNPN and CDR2 SVGIG come from the germline V gene (reference sequence). Trimming took 1 base from V and 8 from J; bases not matched to a gene: 16. The whole variable domain, filled in from reference TRBV30 and TRBJ1-2, reads SQTIHQWPATLVQPVGSPLSLECTVEGTSNPNLYWYRQAAGRGLQLLFYSVGIGQISSEVPQNLSASRPQDRQFILSSKKLLLSDSGFYLCAWSALGTGAGTGGYTFGSGTRLTVV.

V is TRBV5-1 and J is TRBJ2-2, with 8 bases aligning to TRBD2. The ends lost 0 bases at V and 4 bases at J; junction bases unmatched: 11. CDR1 is SGHRS, CDR2 YFSETQ, per germline. This CDR3 has 18 residues. The CDR3 DNA reads as TGCGCCAGCAGCTTGGTACTTAGGACTAGCCGAACCACCGGGGAGCTGTTTTTT. Its protein product is CASSLVLRTSRTTGELFF. The variable domain in full, completed from reference TRBV5-1 and TRBJ2-2, reads KAGVTQTPRYLIKTRGQQVTLSCSPISGHRSVSWYQQTPGQGLQFLFEYFSETQRNKGNFPGRFSGRQFSNSRSEMNVSTLELGDSALYLCASSLVLRTSRTTGELFFGEGSRLTVL.

CDR3 DNA: TGCGCCAGCAGCCAAGATACGGGCCACCTTAACTATGGCTACACCTTC. Translation gives CASSQDTGHLNYGYTF. The chain couples TRBV4-3 to TRBJ1-2; D not certain. The length of the CDR3 is 16 residues. Trimming left V 0 bases short and J 1 base short, with 12 bases between. Looked up from germline, CDR1 is LGHNA and CDR2 is YSLEER.